This paragraph reports one T cell receptor beta chain. Assay: immunoSEQ multiplex PCR; the TCRdb copy retains only in-frame clones and omits some. This sample yields some 2 million clones, of which about 94% are seen a single time; around 1% belongs to the top ten. This sample was included in a study of shared clonotypes between healthy human individuals. V was shortened by 0 bases and J by 5 bases, with 18 bases between the two germline ends. In germline, CDR1 is SGHNT, CDR2 YYREEE (reference sequence). CDR3 length equals 16 residues. CD45RO-negative CD8 cells positively selected for CCR7 made up the naive population, which excluded terminally differentiated effector memory CD45RA+ cells.

J is TRBJ2-7 and V is TRBV5-4, with D unclear. The sequence came from a man aged 18 to 30 in good health. The sequenced sample was naive CD8+ T cells sorted from blood. CDR3 sequence reads: CASSLGEGPTLDEQYF. The CDR3 region has the DNA TGTGCCAGCAGCTTGGGTGAAGGGCCAACCCTCGACGAGCAGTACTTC.